This TCR beta chain appears in the sequencing data of a study of OX40 agonist ivuxolimab in advanced cancers. Whole-study context: Dose-escalation patients' cancers were hepatocellular carcinoma, melanoma, renal cell or head and neck cancer.

Between the trimmed V and J ends, which lost 5 bases and 0 bases, there was a span of 20 bases. Germline CDR1 and CDR2: SEHNR and FQNEAQ (reference sequence). This CDR3 comprises 18 residues. Concerning this clone: Its matching antigen is unknown.

The protocol was immunoSEQ multiplex PCR, while the TCRdb copy is restricted to in-frame clones and leaves out a portion. The sample consists of some 38,000 clones, 80% to 95% of them appearing once. Whole-study findings and limits: Averaging showed that CD8+ T cells had more expanded clones than CD4+ did.

This TCR was recovered from an adult with an advanced solid tumor such as melanoma, head and neck, liver or kidney cancer. The gene calls are TRBV7-9 and TRBJ2-1, with D tentatively TRBD1 or TRBD2 (5 bases each). This material consisted of CD4+ or CD8+ T cells sorted from blood, taken in a trial of the OX40 agonist ivuxolimab. The CDR3 DNA follows: TGTGCCAGCAGCCCATCCCCCGGGACGCTGAGCTCCTACAATGAGCAGTTCTTC. Protein product: CASSPSPGTLSSYNEQFF.